A single TCR beta chain is shown here with its context. The record originates from a study of blood T cell repertoires in COVID-19. TCRdb keeps only in-frame clones here, not all; method: immunoSEQ multiplex PCR. The sample has a few hundred thousand clones; about nine tenths are singletons. V shed 7 bases and J shed 2 bases, with 12 bases lying between them. The germline CDR1 and CDR2 sequences are SNHLY and FYNNEI. The length of the CDR3 is 13 residues. The sequencing sample was made of peripheral blood. The rearrangement joins TRBV2 to TRBJ2-7; tentative D call: TRBD2 (6 bases). The clonotype was recovered from a woman between 50 and 59 years old with acute or convalescent COVID-19. The CDR3 reads CASTIAVAYEQYF. CDR3 coding DNA: TGTGCCAGCACCATAGCGGTTGCCTACGAGCAGTACTTC.